The text below deals with one T cell receptor beta chain. What it recognizes is unknown. The data were obtained in a study of T cell responses to AZD1222 COVID-19 vaccine. Per the germline V gene, CDR1 is SGHTA and CDR2 is FQGNSA. V lost 3 bases to trimming and J lost 9 bases; unmatched junction nucleotides: 7. This CDR3 is 14 amino acids long. Broader study findings: Compared with day 0, the breadth and depth of the Spike-specific TCR repertoire rose significantly after two doses of AZD1222.

This table comes from immunoSEQ multiplex PCR, and its TCRdb copy is limited to in-frame clones, with some not included. The data hold 120,000 to 150,000 clones, with approximately 90% observed a single time. Sample: peripheral blood, taken on day 0 of AZD1222 vaccination. The rearrangement links TRBV7-2 to TRBJ1-5; TRBD1 matches 8 bases. The receptor's source is an adult in good health. CDR3 DNA sequence: TGTGCCAGCAGCTTGGGACAGGCCAGCCGGCCCCAGCATTTT. Translated: CASSLGQASRPQHF.